The 3 T cell receptor beta chains listed next were all sequenced from one sample in a study of beta chain features in type 1 diabetes. Study-level points and caveats: For Type 1 diabetes patients, all four CD4+ subsets carried TCRB CDR3s that were moderately but significantly shorter.

Isolated RNA was reverse transcribed in full, so expressed TCRB transcripts were sequenced. Sequencing used immunoSEQ multiplex PCR; TCRdb keeps in-frame clones, though not all of them. Among hundreds of thousands of clones listed, about 15% were seen once. No antigen is known for these receptors. Source material: naive CD4+ T cells from blood. The origin of the receptors is a man aged 18 to 35 with type 1 diabetes.

This clone was recorded a few times. The rearrangement links TRBV10-3 to TRBJ1-2, with D perhaps TRBD1 (6 bases). The length of the CDR3 is 12 residues. Germline CDR1 ENHRY, CDR2 SYGVKD. V lost 4 bases and J lost 6, with 9 bases in between. CDR3 DNA sequence: TGTGCCATCAGTGTCAGGGGCGATGGCTACACCTTC. This translates into CAISVRGDGYTF.

With regard to this clone: Other DNA variants within this sample encode the same CDR3. The rearrangement uses TRBV30 and TRBJ2-2; possibly TRBD2 for D (5 bases). Germline values: CDR1 GTSNPN, CDR2 SVGIG (reference sequence). V lost 0 bases and J lost 5, with 7 bases in between. CDR3 size: 13 residues. For the CDR3, the DNA is TGTGCCTGGAGTGTACGGGGAACCGGGGAGCTGTTTTTT. Its translation: CAWSVRGTGELFF.

J is TRBJ2-1 and V is TRBV7-8; possible D gene TRBD1, 5 bases. The V gene lost 1 base and the J gene lost 1 base, with 11 bases spanning the gap. This CDR3 has 16 residues. The germline V gene encodes CDR1 SGHVS and CDR2 FQNEAQ. The CDR3 nucleotides are TGTGCCAGCAGCTTAGGAAGAAGGGGTTCCTACAATGAGCAGTTCTTC. Translation: CASSLGRRGSYNEQFF.